This T cell receptor (beta chain) derives from a study of blood T cell repertoires in COVID-19. Study at large: Acute-phase and convalescent COVID-19 samples originated in the United States, Italy and Spain.

Germline V CDR1 and CDR2: MRHNA, SNTAGT. CDR3 length: 17 amino acids. The J segment lost 3 bases and the V segment lost 5 bases, leaving 11 bases of the junction unmatched. As processed by the authors: Reference gene primer amplification gave estimated nucleated cell counts. Libraries were prepared by immunoSEQ multiplex PCR; TCRdb keeps only in-frame clonotypes and omits some of them. Clonal size and the V and J genes are those of that table, whereas D and trimming came from the DNA. This table holds fewer than 500,000 clones, 88% found once. Residents of about two dozen US areas, aged about 18 to 95 years, made up the participants. Participants' own reports of clinical history determined their cohort assignment.

The sequence came from a woman under 40 with acute COVID-19. The chain joins TRBV6-4 to TRBJ2-3; 10 bases agree with TRBD2. Specimen: PBMCs or T cells enriched from blood (not recorded which). The CDR3 spells CASSTTTQRGGTDTQYF. CDR3 bases: TGTGCCAGCAGTACCACCACGCAGCGGGGGGGGACAGATACGCAGTATTTT.